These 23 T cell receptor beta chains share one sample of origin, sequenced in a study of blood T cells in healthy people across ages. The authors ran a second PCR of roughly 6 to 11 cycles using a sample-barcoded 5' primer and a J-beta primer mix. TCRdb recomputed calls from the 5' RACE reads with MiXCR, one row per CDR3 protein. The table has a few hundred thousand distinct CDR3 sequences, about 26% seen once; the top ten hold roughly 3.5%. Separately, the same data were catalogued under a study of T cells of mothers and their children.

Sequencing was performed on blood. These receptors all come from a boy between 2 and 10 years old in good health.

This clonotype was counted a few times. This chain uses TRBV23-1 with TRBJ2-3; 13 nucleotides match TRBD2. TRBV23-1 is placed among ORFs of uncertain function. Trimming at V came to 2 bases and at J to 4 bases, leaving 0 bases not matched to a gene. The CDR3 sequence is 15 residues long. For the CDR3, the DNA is TGCGCCAGCAGTCAAGGGACTAGCGGGGCAGATACGCAGTATTTT. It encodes CASSQGTSGADTQYF.

Here the CDR3 reads CASETSGGSSSGANVLTF. Written as DNA, the CDR3 is TGTGCCAGCGAGACTAGCGGGGGCTCAAGCTCTGGGGCCAACGTCCTGACTTTC. This chain uses TRBV6-1 with TRBJ2-6; 12 bases match TRBD2. Germline assignment: CDR1 MNHNS and CDR2 SASEGT. V was clipped by 8 bases and J by 0 bases; unmatched bases: 8. CDR3 length: 18 residues.

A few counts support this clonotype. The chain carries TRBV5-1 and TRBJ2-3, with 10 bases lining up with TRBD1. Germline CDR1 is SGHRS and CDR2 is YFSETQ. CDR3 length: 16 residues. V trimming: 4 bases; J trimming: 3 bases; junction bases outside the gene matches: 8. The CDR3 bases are TGCGCCAGCAGCAAGGGACAGGGGAAATTTACAGATACGCAGTATTTT. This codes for CASSKGQGKFTDTQYF.

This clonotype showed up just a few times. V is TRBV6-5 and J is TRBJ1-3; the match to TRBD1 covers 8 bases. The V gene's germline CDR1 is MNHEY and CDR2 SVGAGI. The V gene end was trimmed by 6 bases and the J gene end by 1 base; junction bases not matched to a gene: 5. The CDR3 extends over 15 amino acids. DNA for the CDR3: TGTGCCAGCAGGGACAGGGCGACTTCTGGAAACACCATATATTTT. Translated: CASRDRATSGNTIYF.

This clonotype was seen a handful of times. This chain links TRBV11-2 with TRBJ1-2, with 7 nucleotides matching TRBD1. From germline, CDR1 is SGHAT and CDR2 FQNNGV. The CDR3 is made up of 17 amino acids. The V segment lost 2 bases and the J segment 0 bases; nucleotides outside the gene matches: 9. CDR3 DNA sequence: TGTGCCAGCAGCTTATTCGGGACAGATTCTTCTAACTATGGCTACACCTTC. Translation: CASSLFGTDSSNYGYTF.

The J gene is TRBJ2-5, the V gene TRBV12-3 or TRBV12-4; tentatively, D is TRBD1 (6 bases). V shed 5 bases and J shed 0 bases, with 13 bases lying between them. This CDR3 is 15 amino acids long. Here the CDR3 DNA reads TGTGCCAGCAGTCAAAGTACAGGGTACCAAGAGACCCAGTACTTC. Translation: CASSQSTGYQETQYF.

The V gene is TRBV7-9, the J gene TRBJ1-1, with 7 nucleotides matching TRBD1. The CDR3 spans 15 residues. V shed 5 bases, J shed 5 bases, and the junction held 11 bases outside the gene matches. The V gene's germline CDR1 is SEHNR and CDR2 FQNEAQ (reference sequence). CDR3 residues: CASSVQGLGGTEAFF. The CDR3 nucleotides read TGTGCCAGCAGCGTACAGGGGTTGGGTGGAACTGAAGCTTTCTTT.

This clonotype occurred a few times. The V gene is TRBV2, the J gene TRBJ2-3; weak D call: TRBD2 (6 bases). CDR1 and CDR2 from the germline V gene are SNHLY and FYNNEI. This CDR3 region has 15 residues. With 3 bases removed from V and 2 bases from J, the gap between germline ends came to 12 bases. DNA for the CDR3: TGTGCCAGCAGTGACGCCTGGACTACCACAGATACGCAGTATTTT. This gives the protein CASSDAWTTTDTQYF.

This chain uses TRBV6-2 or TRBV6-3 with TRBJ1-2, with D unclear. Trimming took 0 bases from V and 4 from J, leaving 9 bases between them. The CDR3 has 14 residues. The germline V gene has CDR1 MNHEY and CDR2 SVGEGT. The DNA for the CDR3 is TGTGCCAGCAGTTACTCGGGCCAGACCTATGGCTACACCTTC. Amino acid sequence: CASSYSGQTYGYTF.

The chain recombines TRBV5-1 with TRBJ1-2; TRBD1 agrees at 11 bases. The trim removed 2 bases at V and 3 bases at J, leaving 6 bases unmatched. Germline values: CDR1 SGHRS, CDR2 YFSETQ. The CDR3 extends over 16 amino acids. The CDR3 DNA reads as TGCGCCAGCAGCTTACATCCGGGACAGGGGGACTATGGCTACACCTTC. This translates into CASSLHPGQGDYGYTF. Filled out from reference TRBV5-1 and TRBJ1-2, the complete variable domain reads KAGVTQTPRYLIKTRGQQVTLSCSPISGHRSVSWYQQTPGQGLQFLFEYFSETQRNKGNFPGRFSGRQFSNSRSEMNVSTLELGDSALYLCASSLHPGQGDYGYTFGSGTRLTVV.

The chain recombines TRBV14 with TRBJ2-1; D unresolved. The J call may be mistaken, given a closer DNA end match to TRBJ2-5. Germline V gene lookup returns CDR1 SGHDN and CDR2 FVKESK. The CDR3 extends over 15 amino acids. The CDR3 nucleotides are TGTGCCAGCAGCCTAGGTGGGCAGAGCCAAGAGACCCAGTACTTC. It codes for CASSLGGQSQETQYF.

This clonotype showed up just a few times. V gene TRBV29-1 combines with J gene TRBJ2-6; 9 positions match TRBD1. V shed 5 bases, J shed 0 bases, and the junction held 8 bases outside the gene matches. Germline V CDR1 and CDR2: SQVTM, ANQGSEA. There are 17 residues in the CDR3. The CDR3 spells CSVLSTGGLSGANVLTF. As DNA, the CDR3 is TGCAGCGTTCTTTCGACAGGGGGACTCTCTGGGGCCAACGTCCTGACTTTC.

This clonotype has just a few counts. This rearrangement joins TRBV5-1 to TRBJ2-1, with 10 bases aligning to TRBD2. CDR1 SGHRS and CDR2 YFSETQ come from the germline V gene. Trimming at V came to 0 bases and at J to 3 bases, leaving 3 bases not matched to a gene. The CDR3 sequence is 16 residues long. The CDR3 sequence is CASSLEKRGGYNEQFF. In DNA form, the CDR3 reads TGCGCCAGCAGCTTGGAAAAGCGGGGGGGCTACAATGAGCAGTTCTTC.

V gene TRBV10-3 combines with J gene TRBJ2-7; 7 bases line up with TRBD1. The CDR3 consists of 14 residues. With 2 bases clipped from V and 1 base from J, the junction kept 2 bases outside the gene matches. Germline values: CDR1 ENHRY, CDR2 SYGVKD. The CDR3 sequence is CAISERDRSYEQYF. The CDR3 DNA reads TGTGCCATCAGTGAGAGGGACAGATCCTACGAGCAGTACTTC.

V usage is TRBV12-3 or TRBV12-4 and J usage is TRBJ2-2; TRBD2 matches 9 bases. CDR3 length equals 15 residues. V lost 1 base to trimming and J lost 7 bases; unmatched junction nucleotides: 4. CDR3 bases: TGTGCCAGCAGTTTAGTGGGACTAGCTGGCGGGGAGCTGTTTTTT. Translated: CASSLVGLAGGELFF.

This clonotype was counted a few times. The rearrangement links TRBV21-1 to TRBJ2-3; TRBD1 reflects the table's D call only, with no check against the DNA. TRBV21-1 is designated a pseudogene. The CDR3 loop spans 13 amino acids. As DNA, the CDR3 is TGTGCCAGCAGCGCACAGGGGTCAGATACGCAGTATTTT. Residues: CASSAQGSDTQYF.

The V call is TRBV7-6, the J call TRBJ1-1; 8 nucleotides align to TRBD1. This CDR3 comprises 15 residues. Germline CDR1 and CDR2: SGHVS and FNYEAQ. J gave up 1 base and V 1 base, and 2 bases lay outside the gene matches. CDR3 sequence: CASSLEGTGNTEAFF. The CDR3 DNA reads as TGTGCCAGCAGCTTAGAGGGGACAGGGAACACTGAAGCTTTCTTT.

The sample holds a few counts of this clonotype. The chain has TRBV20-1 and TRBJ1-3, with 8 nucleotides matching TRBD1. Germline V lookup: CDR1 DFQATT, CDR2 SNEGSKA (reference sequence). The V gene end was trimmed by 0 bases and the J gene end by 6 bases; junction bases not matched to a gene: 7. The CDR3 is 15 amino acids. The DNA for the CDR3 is TGCAGTGCTAGAGATTCGGGACAGGCAGCAAACACCATATATTTT. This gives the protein CSARDSGQAANTIYF.

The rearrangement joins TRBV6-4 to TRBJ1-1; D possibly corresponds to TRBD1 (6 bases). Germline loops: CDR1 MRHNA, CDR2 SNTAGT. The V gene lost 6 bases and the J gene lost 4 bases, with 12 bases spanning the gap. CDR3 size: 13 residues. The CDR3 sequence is CASRLDRSTEAFF. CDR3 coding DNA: TGTGCCAGCAGATTGGACAGAAGCACTGAAGCTTTCTTT.

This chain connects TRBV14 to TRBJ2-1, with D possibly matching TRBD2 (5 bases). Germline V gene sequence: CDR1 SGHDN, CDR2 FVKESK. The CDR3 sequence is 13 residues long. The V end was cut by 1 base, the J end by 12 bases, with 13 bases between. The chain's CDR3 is CASSQGVGSWQFF. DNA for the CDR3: TGTGCCAGCAGCCAAGGAGTGGGGAGTTGGCAGTTCTTC.

This chain's CDR3 is CASRVTSTDTQYF. The DNA of the CDR3 is TGCGCCAGCAGAGTTACGAGCACAGATACGCAGTATTTT. This sequence joins TRBV5-1 and TRBJ2-3; no firm D call. Trimming stripped 5 bases from V and 0 bases from J, with 7 bases between. Germline lookup yields CDR1 SGHRS and CDR2 YFSETQ. CDR3 length equals 13 residues.

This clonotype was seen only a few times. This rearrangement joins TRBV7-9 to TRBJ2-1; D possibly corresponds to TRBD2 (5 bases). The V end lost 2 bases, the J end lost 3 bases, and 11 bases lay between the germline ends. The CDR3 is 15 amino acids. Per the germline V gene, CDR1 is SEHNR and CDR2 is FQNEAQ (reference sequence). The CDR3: CASSLFGELYNEQFF. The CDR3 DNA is TGTGCCAGCAGCTTATTCGGGGAACTCTACAATGAGCAGTTCTTC.

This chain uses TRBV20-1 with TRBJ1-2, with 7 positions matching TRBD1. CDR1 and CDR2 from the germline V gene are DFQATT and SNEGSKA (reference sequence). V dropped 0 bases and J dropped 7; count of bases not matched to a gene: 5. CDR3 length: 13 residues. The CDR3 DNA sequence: TGCAGTGCTAGAGATGGGGACAGCCGTGGCTACACCTTC. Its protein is CSARDGDSRGYTF.